This T cell receptor beta chain was captured in a study of PD-L1 blockade in urothelial cancer. Study context: Male sex and bladder-origin urothelial cancer were recorded for about 85% of the roughly 30 patients. There were a median of about 150,000 T cells in blood samples. Broader study findings: It was durable-benefit patients whose tumor-associated blood clones expanded more at 3 weeks.

The time point denotes: peripheral blood 6 weeks after treatment start. Patients' cancers were locally advanced or metastatic urothelial carcinomas. Profiling relied on immunoSEQ multiplex PCR, and the TCRdb table lists in-frame clones only, not all of them. The sample lists about 30,000 clones, roughly nine tenths occurring once. CDR1 is LNHDA, CDR2 SQIVND, per germline (reference sequence). The trim removed 7 bases at V and 1 base at J, leaving 5 bases unmatched. The length of the CDR3 is 15 residues. A remark on this clone: Its antigen is as yet unknown.

The TCR originated in a man at least 80 years old with urothelial cancer. The sample consisted of PBMCs, taken around atezolizumab (anti-PD-L1) treatment. This chain connects TRBV19 to TRBJ1-5, with TRBD1 identical over 9 bases. The chain's CDR3 is CASISGQGSNQPQHF. Here the CDR3 DNA reads TGTGCCAGTATTTCGGGACAGGGAAGCAATCAGCCCCAGCATTTT.